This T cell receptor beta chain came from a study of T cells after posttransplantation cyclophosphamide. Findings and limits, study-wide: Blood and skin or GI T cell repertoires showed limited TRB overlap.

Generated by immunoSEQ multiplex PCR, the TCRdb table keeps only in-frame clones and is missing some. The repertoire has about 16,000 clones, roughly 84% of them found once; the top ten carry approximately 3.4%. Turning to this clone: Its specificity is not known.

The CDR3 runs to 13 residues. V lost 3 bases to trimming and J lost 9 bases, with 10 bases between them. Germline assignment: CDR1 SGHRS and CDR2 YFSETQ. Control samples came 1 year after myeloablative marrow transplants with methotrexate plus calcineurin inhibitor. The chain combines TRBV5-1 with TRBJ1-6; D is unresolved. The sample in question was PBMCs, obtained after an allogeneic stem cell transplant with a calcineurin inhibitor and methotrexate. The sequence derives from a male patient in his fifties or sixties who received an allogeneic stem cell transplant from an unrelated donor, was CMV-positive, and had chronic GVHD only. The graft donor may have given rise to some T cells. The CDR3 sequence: CASSYAGLSPLHF. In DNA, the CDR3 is TGCGCCAGCAGCTACGCTGGGCTTTCACCCCTCCACTTT.